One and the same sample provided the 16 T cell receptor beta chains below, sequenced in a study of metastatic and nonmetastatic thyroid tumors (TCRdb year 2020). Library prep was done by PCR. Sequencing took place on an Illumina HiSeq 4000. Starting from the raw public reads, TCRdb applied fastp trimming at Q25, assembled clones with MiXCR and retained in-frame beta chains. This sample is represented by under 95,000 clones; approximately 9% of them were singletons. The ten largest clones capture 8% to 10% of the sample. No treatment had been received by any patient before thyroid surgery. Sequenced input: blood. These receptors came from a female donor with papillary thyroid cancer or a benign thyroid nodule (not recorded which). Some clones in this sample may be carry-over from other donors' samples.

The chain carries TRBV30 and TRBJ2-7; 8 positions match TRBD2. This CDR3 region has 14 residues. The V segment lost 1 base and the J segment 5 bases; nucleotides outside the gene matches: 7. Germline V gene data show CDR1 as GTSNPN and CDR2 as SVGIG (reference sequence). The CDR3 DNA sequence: TGTGCCTGGAGTGATCGCGGGGGGTCCCACGAGCAGTACTTC. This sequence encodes CAWSDRGGSHEQYF. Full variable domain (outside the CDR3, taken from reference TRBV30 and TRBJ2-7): SQTIHQWPATLVQPVGSPLSLECTVEGTSNPNLYWYRQAAGRGLQLLFYSVGIGQISSEVPQNLSASRPQDRQFILSSKKLLLSDSGFYLCAWSDRGGSHEQYFGPGTRLTVT.

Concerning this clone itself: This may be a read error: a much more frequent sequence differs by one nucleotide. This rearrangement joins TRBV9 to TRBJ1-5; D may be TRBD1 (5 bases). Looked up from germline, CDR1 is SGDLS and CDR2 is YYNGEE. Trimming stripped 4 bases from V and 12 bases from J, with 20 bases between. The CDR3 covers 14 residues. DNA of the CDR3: TGTGCCAGCAGCCCCAAGGCAGGGCCCAGTTTCCAGCATTTT. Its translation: CASSPKAGPSFQHF.

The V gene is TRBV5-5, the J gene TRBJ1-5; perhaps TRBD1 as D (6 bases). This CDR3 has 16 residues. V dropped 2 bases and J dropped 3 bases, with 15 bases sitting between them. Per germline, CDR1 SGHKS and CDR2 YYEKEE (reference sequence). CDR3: CASSFSAGTNNQPQHF. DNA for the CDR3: TGTGCCAGCAGCTTCTCGGCAGGGACAAACAATCAGCCCCAGCATTTT. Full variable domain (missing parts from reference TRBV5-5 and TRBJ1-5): DAGVTQSPTHLIKTRGQQVTLRCSPISGHKSVSWYQQVLGQGPQFIFQYYEKEERGRGNFPDRFSARQFPNYSSELNVNALLLGDSALYLCASSFSAGTNNQPQHFGDGTRLSIL.

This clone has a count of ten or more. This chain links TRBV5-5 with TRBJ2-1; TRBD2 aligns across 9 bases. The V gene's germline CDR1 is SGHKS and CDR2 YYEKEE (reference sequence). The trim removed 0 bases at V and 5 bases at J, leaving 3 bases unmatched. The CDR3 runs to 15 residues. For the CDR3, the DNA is TGTGCCAGCAGCTTGGTTGCGGGGGGGGACAATGAGCAGTTCTTC. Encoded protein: CASSLVAGGDNEQFF.

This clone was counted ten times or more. As DNA, the CDR3 is TGCGCCAGCAGCTTAAGAGATAATAATGAAAAACTGTTTTTT. Protein: CASSLRDNNEKLFF. This chain joins TRBV5-1 and TRBJ1-4; D gene unclear. The CDR3 is 14 amino acids. The germline V and J ends were trimmed by 2 bases and 4 bases, with 9 bases remaining between them. In germline, CDR1 is SGHRS, CDR2 YFSETQ.

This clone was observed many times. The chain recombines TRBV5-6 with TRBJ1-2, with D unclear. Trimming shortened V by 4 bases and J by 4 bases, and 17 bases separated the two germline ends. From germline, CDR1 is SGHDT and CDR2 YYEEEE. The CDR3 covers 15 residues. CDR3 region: CASSLGIQSSYGYTF. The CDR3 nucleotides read TGTGCCAGCAGCCTCGGGATTCAGTCTAGCTATGGCTACACCTTC.

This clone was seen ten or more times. This chain's CDR3 is CASSLTGTGPNEQFF. In DNA form, the CDR3 reads TGTGCCAGCAGTTTAACCGGGACAGGGCCCAATGAGCAGTTCTTC. The J gene is TRBJ2-1, the V gene TRBV6-2 or TRBV6-3; 9 bases fit TRBD1. Germline-derived CDR1 and CDR2 are MNHEY and SVGEGT. Trimming at V came to 4 bases and at J to 6 bases, leaving 7 bases not matched to a gene. The CDR3 is 15 amino acids.

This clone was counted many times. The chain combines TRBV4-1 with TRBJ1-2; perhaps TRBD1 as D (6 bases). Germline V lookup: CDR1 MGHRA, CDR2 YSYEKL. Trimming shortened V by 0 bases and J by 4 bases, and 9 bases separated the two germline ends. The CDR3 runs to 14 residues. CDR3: CASSQEKQGYGYTF. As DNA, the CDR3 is TGCGCCAGCAGCCAAGAGAAACAGGGCTATGGCTACACCTTC.

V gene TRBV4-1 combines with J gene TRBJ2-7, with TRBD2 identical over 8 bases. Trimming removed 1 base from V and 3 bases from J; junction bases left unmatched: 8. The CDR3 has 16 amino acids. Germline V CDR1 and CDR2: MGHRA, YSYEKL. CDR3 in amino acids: CASSQVPLADLYEQYF. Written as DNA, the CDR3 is TGCGCCAGCAGCCAAGTCCCACTAGCGGACCTCTACGAGCAGTACTTC.

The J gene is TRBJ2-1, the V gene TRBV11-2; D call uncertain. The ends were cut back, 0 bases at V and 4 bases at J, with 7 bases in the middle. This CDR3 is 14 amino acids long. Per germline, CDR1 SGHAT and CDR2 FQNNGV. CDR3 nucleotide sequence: TGTGCCAGCAGCTTAGACAGAGCTTACAATGAGCAGTTCTTC. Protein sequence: CASSLDRAYNEQFF.

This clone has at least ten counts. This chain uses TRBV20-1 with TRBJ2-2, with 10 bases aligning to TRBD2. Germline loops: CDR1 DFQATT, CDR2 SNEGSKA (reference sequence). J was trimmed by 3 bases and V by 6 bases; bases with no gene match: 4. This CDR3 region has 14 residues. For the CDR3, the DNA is TGCAGTGCCTCTAGCGGGGGAGACACCGGGGAGCTGTTTTTT. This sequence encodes CSASSGGDTGELFF.

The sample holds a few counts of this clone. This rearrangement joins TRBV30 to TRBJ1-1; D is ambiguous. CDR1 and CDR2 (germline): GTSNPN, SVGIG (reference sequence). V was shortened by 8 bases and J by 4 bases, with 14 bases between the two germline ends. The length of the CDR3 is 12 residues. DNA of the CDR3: TGTGCCGGTTGGAGGAAGCCCACTGAAGCTTTCTTT. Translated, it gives CAGWRKPTEAFF. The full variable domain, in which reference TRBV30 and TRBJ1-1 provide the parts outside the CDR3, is SQTIHQWPATLVQPVGSPLSLECTVEGTSNPNLYWYRQAAGRGLQLLFYSVGIGQISSEVPQNLSASRPQDRQFILSSKKLLLSDSGFYLCAGWRKPTEAFFGQGTRLTVV.

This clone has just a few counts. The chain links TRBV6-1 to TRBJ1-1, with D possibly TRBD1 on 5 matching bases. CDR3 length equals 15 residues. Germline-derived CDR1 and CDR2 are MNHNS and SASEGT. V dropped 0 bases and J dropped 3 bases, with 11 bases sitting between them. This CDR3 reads CASSEAPGSDTEAFF. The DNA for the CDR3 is TGTGCCAGCAGTGAAGCGCCAGGGTCGGACACTGAAGCTTTCTTT.

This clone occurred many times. In nucleotides, the CDR3 is TGTGCCAGCAGCCTTGGGGGCTCTTATACGCAGTATTTT. Amino acids: CASSLGGSYTQYF. V is TRBV3-1 and J is TRBJ2-3; D might be TRBD1 (6 bases). CDR1 and CDR2 (germline): LGHDT, YNNKEL (reference sequence). Trimming pared 4 bases from V and 7 bases from J, leaving 12 bases between. CDR3 length equals 13 residues.

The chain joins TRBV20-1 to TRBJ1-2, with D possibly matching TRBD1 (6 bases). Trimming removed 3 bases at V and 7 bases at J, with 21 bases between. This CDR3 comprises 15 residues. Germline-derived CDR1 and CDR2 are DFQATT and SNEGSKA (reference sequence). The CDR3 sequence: CSASLSGRGDGGYTF. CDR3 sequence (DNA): TGCAGTGCTAGTTTATCGGGCAGGGGAGACGGTGGCTACACCTTC.

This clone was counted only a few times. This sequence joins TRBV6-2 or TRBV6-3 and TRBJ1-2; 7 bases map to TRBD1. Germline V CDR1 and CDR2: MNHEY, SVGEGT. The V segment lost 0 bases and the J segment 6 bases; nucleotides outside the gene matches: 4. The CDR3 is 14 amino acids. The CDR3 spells CASSYSPGGDGYTF. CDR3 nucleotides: TGTGCCAGCAGTTACTCGCCAGGGGGGGATGGCTACACCTTC.